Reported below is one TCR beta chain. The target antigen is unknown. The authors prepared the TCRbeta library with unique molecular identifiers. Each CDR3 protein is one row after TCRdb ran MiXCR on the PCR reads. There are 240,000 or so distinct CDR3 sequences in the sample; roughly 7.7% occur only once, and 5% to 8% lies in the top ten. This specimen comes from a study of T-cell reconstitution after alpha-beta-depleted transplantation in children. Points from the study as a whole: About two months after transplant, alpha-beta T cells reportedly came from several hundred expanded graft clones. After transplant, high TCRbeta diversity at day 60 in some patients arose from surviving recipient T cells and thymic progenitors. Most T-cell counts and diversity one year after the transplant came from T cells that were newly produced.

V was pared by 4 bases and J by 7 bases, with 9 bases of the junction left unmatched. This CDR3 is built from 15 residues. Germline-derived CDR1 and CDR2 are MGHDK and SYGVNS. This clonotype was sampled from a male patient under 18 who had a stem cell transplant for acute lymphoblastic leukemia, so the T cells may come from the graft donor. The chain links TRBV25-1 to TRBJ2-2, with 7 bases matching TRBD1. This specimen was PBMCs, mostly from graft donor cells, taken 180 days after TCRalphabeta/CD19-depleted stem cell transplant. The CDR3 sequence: CASSGGRGQVGELFF. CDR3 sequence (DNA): TGTGCCAGCAGTGGGGGAAGGGGGCAAGTCGGGGAGCTGTTTTTT.